Reported below is one T cell receptor (beta chain). Clones were read by immunoSEQ multiplex PCR, and TCRdb kept only the in-frame ones, dropping some. The repertoire holds approximately 60,000 clones, with 82% as singletons. These data come from a study of blood T cell repertoires in COVID-19. Germline values: CDR1 SEHNR, CDR2 FQNEAQ (reference sequence). The germline V and J ends were trimmed by 2 bases and 4 bases, with 14 bases remaining between them. There are 15 residues in the CDR3. The origin of this receptor is a woman aged 55-70 years with acute or convalescent COVID-19. The chain carries TRBV7-9 and TRBJ1-2; D unclear. The sample taken for sequencing was peripheral blood. The CDR3 spells CASSLSAGAGYGYTF. CDR3 nucleotide sequence: TGTGCCAGCAGCTTATCGGCAGGCGCCGGCTATGGCTACACCTTC.